Below, 12 T cell receptor beta chains from the same sample are listed, as sequenced in a study of shared clonotypes between healthy human individuals. CD45RO negativity and positive selection for CCR7 defined naive CD8 cells, a population that excluded terminally differentiated effector memory CD45RA+ cells. The method was immunoSEQ multiplex PCR; TCRdb's version includes in-frame clones alone and lacks a portion of them. The profile covers millions of clones, with 85% to 95% appearing a single time and around 1.7% taken by the ten largest. The sample was naive CD8+ T cells from PBMCs. These receptors came from a man younger than 35 in good health. Some clones in this sample may be carry-over from other donors' samples.

The chain employs TRBV2 and TRBJ1-3; D call uncertain. The V and J ends lost 6 bases and 0 bases respectively, with 9 bases between them. This CDR3 spans 14 amino acids. The germline V gene has CDR1 SNHLY and CDR2 FYNNEI. The CDR3 coding sequence is TGTGCCAGCAGGACTGCGGGCTCTGGAAACACCATATATTTT. Its translation is CASRTAGSGNTIYF.

The genes are TRBV19 and TRBJ2-2, with unresolved D. Germline CDR1 reads LNHDA; CDR2 reads SQIVND (reference sequence). The CDR3 consists of 15 residues. V was shortened by 8 bases and J by 1 base, with 14 bases between the two germline ends. CDR3 amino acids: CASSTGPGNTGELFF. CDR3 coding DNA: TGTGCCAGTTCTACCGGGCCCGGGAACACCGGGGAGCTGTTTTTT.

The V gene is TRBV9, the J gene TRBJ1-2; D might be TRBD1 (6 bases). There are 16 residues in the CDR3. V dropped 4 bases and J dropped 6 bases, with 22 bases sitting between them. CDR1 and CDR2 from the germline V gene are SGDLS and YYNGEE. CDR3 residues: CASSPSELWTADGYTF. The DNA of the CDR3 is TGTGCCAGCAGCCCAAGTGAGCTTTGGACAGCCGATGGCTACACCTTC.

This chain uses TRBV28 with TRBJ2-1; tentative D call: TRBD2 (5 bases). CDR1 and CDR2 (germline): MDHEN, SYDVKM. Trimming pared 8 bases from V and 0 bases from J, leaving 8 bases between. The CDR3 contains 13 residues. CDR3 region: CASHAGSYNEQFF. The CDR3 nucleotides are TGTGCCAGCCATGCGGGCTCCTACAATGAGCAGTTCTTC.

The table lists this clone with a count of one. The CDR3 region has the DNA TGCGCCAGCAGCTTGGGTTGGAGTGAGGGGGTAGGAGGGGAGCAGTACTTC. This gives the protein CASSLGWSEGVGGEQYF. This rearrangement joins TRBV5-1 to TRBJ2-7; the D call may be TRBD1 or TRBD2 (6 bases each). The CDR3 runs 17 residues. The V gene's germline CDR1 is SGHRS and CDR2 YFSETQ. V was cut by 0 bases and J by 7 bases, with 23 bases left in between. Filled out from reference TRBV5-1 and TRBJ2-7, the complete variable domain reads KAGVTQTPRYLIKTRGQQVTLSCSPISGHRSVSWYQQTPGQGLQFLFEYFSETQRNKGNFPGRFSGRQFSNSRSEMNVSTLELGDSALYLCASSLGWSEGVGGEQYFGPGTRLTVT.

The V and J genes are TRBV11-2 and TRBJ2-5, with D perhaps matching TRBD1 (6 bases). Trimming stripped 8 bases from V and 5 bases from J, with 27 bases between. There are 17 residues in the CDR3. Germline V gives CDR1 SGHAT, CDR2 FQNNGV. DNA for the CDR3: TGTGCCAGCCGACAAGTCGGGGCAGGGGTCCCCCGGGAGACCCAGTACTTC. Amino acids: CASRQVGAGVPRETQYF.

V usage is TRBV27 and J usage is TRBJ2-5; 9 nucleotides agree with TRBD1. Germline values: CDR1 MNHEY, CDR2 SMNVEV (reference sequence). V lost 4 bases, J lost 5 bases, and 8 bases stayed unmatched. The CDR3 has 15 amino acids. The CDR3 reads CASSSVGTGLETQYF. The CDR3 region has the DNA TGTGCCAGCAGTTCCGTAGGGACAGGGTTGGAGACCCAGTACTTC.

This clone occurred once. This chain joins TRBV4-1 and TRBJ1-6, with D possibly TRBD1 on 6 matching bases. Deletions cut 2 bases from V and 5 bases from J, with 13 bases between. Germline-derived CDR1 and CDR2 are MGHRA and YSYEKL. The CDR3 is 16 residues long. The CDR3 coding sequence is TGCGCCAGCAGCCAACAGGGAAGGGACAATAATTCACCCCTCCACTTT. This translates into CASSQQGRDNNSPLHF.

The chain is built from TRBV9 and TRBJ2-7; D might be TRBD2 (7 bases). Germline lookup yields CDR1 SGDLS and CDR2 YYNGEE. Trimming left V 3 bases short and J 3 bases short, with 16 bases between. The CDR3 has 15 residues. The CDR3 DNA follows: TGTGCCAGCAGCGCGGGGGGCTCGTCGGGCTACGAGCAGTACTTC. Amino acids: CASSAGGSSGYEQYF.

The chain links TRBV5-1 to TRBJ1-1; D is undetermined. CDR1 SGHRS and CDR2 YFSETQ come from the germline V gene. The CDR3 contains 15 residues. Trimming removed 0 bases at V and 8 bases at J, with 17 bases between. In DNA form, the CDR3 reads TGCGCCAGCAGCTTGGCTGGAGGGTCCGGATCGGAAGCTTTCTTT. Protein sequence: CASSLAGGSGSEAFF.

The chain carries TRBV27 and TRBJ2-1; 13 nucleotides agree with TRBD2. Germline V gene sequence: CDR1 MNHEY, CDR2 SMNVEV (reference sequence). J lost 5 bases, V lost 5 bases, and 12 bases had no gene match. The CDR3 spans 18 residues. The CDR3 coding sequence is TGTGCCAGCAGTGCGAAATCCGGACTAGCGGGAGATCACAATGAGCAGTTCTTC. Amino acid sequence: CASSAKSGLAGDHNEQFF.

The V gene is TRBV7-9, the J gene TRBJ1-1; TRBD1 matches 8 bases. The CDR3 has 17 amino acids. CDR1 SEHNR and CDR2 FQNEAQ come from the germline V gene (reference sequence). With V trimmed by 5 bases and J by 1 base, 12 bases remained unmatched. In nucleotides, the CDR3 is TGTGCCAGCAGCCCCCCGCCGACAGGGGAGAGGAACACTGAAGCTTTCTTT. Translation gives CASSPPPTGERNTEAFF. Supplemented by reference TRBV7-9 and TRBJ1-1, the full variable domain reads DTGVSQNPRHKITKRGQNVTFRCDPISEHNRLYWYRQTLGQGPEFLTYFQNEAQLEKSRLLSDRFSAERPKGSFSTLEIQRTEQGDSAMYLCASSPPPTGERNTEAFFGQGTRLTVV.